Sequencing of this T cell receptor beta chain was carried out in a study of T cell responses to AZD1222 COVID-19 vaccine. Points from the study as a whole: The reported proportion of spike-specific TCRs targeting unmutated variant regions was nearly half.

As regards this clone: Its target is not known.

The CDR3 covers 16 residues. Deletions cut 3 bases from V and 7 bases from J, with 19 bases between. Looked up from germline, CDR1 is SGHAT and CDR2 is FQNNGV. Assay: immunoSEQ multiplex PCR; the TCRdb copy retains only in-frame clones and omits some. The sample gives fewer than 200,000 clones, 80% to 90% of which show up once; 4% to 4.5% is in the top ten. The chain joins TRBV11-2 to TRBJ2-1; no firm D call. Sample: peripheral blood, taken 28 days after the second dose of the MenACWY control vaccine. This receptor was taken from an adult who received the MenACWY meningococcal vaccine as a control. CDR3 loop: CASSLWTTTNTNEQFF. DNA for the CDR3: TGTGCCAGCAGCTTGTGGACCACTACTAACACTAATGAGCAGTTCTTC. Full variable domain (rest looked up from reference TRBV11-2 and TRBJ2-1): EAGVAQSPRYKIIEKRQSVAFWCNPISGHATLYWYQQILGQGPKLLIQFQNNGVVDDSQLPKDRFSAERLKGVDSTLKIQPAKLEDSAVYLCASSLWTTTNTNEQFFGPGTRLTVL.